These 14 T cell receptor beta chains originate from one sample sequenced in a study of T cells after yellow fever vaccination. In TCRdb, the 5' RACE reads were re-called with MiXCR into one record per CDR3 protein. The repertoire includes over 300,000 distinct CDR3 sequences, roughly 4% of them detected once, and around a quarter sits in the top ten. The sample consisted of PBMCs, taken on the day of the yellow fever booster vaccination. Receptor source: a man younger than 35 who received the YFV17D yellow fever vaccine.

This clonotype showed up just a few times. The chain recombines TRBV7-2 with TRBJ2-1; D gene unclear. The CDR3 contains 15 residues. The V end lost 1 base, the J end lost 0 bases, and 7 bases lay between the germline ends. In germline, CDR1 is SGHTA, CDR2 FQGNSA. The CDR3 region has the DNA TGTGCCAGCAGCTTAGAGTTGAGCTCCTACAATGAGCAGTTCTTC. Residues: CASSLELSSYNEQFF.

The chain links TRBV7-2 to TRBJ1-1; possibly TRBD1 for D (5 bases). This CDR3 has 12 amino acids. From germline, CDR1 is SGHTA and CDR2 FQGNSA. The V and J ends lost 5 bases and 11 bases respectively, with 15 bases between them. The CDR3 region has the DNA TGTGCCAGCAGCCGATGGGGGTATGACGCTTTCTTT. It is translated as CASSRWGYDAFF.

The chain is built from TRBV5-1 and TRBJ2-5; the D gene could be TRBD1 or TRBD2 (5 bases each). Trimming shortened V by 2 bases and J by 5 bases, and 16 bases separated the two germline ends. The CDR3 spans 15 residues. CDR1 is SGHRS and CDR2 is YFSETQ in the germline V gene. CDR3 amino acids: CASSFGSSRGETQYF. In nucleotides, the CDR3 is TGCGCCAGCAGCTTCGGGTCCAGCCGGGGCGAGACCCAGTACTTC.

This clonotype was recorded at least ten times. This chain uses TRBV10-3 with TRBJ2-6, with 7 bases matching TRBD1. The CDR3 runs 18 residues. Germline assignment: CDR1 ENHRY and CDR2 SYGVKD. J lost 0 bases, V lost 1 base, and 6 bases had no gene match. The CDR3 reads CAISEYRGRSSGANVLTF. CDR3 DNA: TGTGCCATCAGTGAGTACAGGGGCCGGAGCTCTGGGGCCAACGTCCTGACTTTC.

There are many counts of this clonotype. V and J are TRBV19 and TRBJ1-6; D is ambiguous. The CDR3 extends over 15 amino acids. Germline assignment: CDR1 LNHDA and CDR2 SQIVND (reference sequence). V shed 6 bases and J shed 7 bases, with 16 bases lying between them. The CDR3, as DNA: TGTGCCAGTAGACCGACAAGGACGGGGAATTCACCCCTCCACTTT. It specifies CASRPTRTGNSPLHF.

The chain uses TRBV7-2 and TRBJ2-5; TRBD2 might be the D (6 bases). V dropped 6 bases and J dropped 5 bases, with 19 bases sitting between them. The CDR3 is made up of 15 amino acids. Germline-derived CDR1 and CDR2 are SGHTA and FQGNSA. CDR3 sequence (DNA): TGTGCCAGCAGTCCTACTAGCTCCCTAGGGGAGACCCAGTACTTC. It translates to CASSPTSSLGETQYF.

This clonotype was counted at least ten times. The V gene is TRBV7-2, the J gene TRBJ1-6, with D tentatively TRBD1 (5 bases). The V gene lost 4 bases and the J gene lost 16 bases, with 11 bases spanning the gap. Per germline, CDR1 SGHTA and CDR2 FQGNSA. The CDR3 is 11 amino acids. DNA for the CDR3: TGTGCCAGCAGCTCTTTCGGGGGTCTCCACTTT. This translates into CASSSFGGLHF.

This clonotype was seen ten or more times. The gene calls are TRBV7-2 and TRBJ2-3; possibly TRBD2 for D (5 bases). V gave up 5 bases and J gave up 0 bases, with 9 bases separating them. This CDR3 is 14 amino acids long. Germline V CDR1 and CDR2: SGHTA, FQGNSA. CDR3: CASSPDSSTDTQYF. CDR3 coding DNA: TGTGCCAGCAGCCCGGACTCTAGCACAGATACGCAGTATTTT.

This clonotype was observed many times. J is TRBJ1-2 and V is TRBV7-2; TRBD1 might be the D (5 bases). Per the germline V gene, CDR1 is SGHTA and CDR2 is FQGNSA. Trimming cost V 1 base and J 6 bases, with 15 bases left between them. The CDR3 spans 15 residues. CDR3 protein: CASSLGHQGWDGYTF. CDR3 in DNA: TGTGCCAGCAGCTTAGGCCACCAGGGTTGGGATGGCTACACCTTC.

The chain couples TRBV20-1 to TRBJ2-1, with 10 positions matching TRBD2. The trim removed 3 bases at V and 2 bases at J, leaving 4 bases unmatched. Germline CDR1 and CDR2: DFQATT and SNEGSKA (reference sequence). The CDR3 extends over 15 amino acids. The CDR3 spells CSASGLAGAYNEQFF. The DNA for the CDR3 is TGCAGTGCTAGTGGCCTAGCGGGGGCCTACAATGAGCAGTTCTTC.

This clonotype was recorded at least ten times. The V call is TRBV20-1, the J call TRBJ2-1; 8 bases map to TRBD1. Germline trimming cut 6 bases from V and 9 bases from J; bases unmatched to any gene: 16. CDR1 is DFQATT, CDR2 SNEGSKA, per germline (reference sequence). The length of the CDR3 is 15 residues. The CDR3 sequence is CSASFPPGGYGEQFF. DNA of the CDR3: TGCAGTGCCAGCTTCCCGCCAGGGGGCTATGGTGAGCAGTTCTTC.

This clonotype was detected ten times or more. V and J are TRBV10-3 and TRBJ2-7, with D possibly being TRBD1 (6 bases). The CDR3 consists of 15 residues. Germline CDR1 and CDR2: ENHRY and SYGVKD. The germline V and J ends were trimmed by 2 bases and 3 bases, with 14 bases remaining between them. The CDR3 is CAISEMAAGDYEQYF. CDR3 bases: TGTGCCATCAGTGAGATGGCGGCAGGGGACTACGAGCAGTACTTC.

This clonotype has a count of ten or more. The chain links TRBV7-2 to TRBJ2-3; possible D gene TRBD2, 6 bases. The CDR3 sequence is 15 residues long. V was shortened by 3 bases and J by 4 bases, with 14 bases between the two germline ends. Germline CDR1 SGHTA, CDR2 FQGNSA. Here the CDR3 reads CASSFSGGAPDTQYF. The CDR3 coding sequence is TGTGCCAGCAGCTTTAGCGGTGGGGCCCCAGATACGCAGTATTTT.

This clonotype has a count of ten or more. The chain joins TRBV12-3 or TRBV12-4 to TRBJ1-1, with D possibly TRBD1 on 5 matching bases. Deletions cut 7 bases from V and 1 base from J, with 10 bases between. The CDR3 contains 13 residues. The CDR3 DNA reads TGTGCCAGCACCCCAGGGACGAACACTGAAGCTTTCTTT. It is translated as CASTPGTNTEAFF.